This is a list of T cell receptor beta chains from one sample in a study of CD8 T cells in Susac syndrome. TCRdb called the immunoSEQ multiplex PCR reads again in MiXCR, with one record for every CDR3 protein. In the table there are some 260,000 distinct CDR3 sequences, roughly 93% of which are singletons. Sequencing used CD4+ T cells from PBMCs. Receptors originate from a human donor with multiple sclerosis. Each CDR3 is given with its conserved first and last residue. The order of the fields is CDR3 length, V gene, J gene, D gene, clone size, CDR3 DNA, CDR3 protein. A D gene is named only where the DNA matches it firmly. The size entry is marked missing in some rows and otherwise reads once, few, many or a size class.

CDR3 length: 12
V gene: TRBV3-1
J gene: TRBJ2-5
D gene: -
clone size: -
CDR3 DNA: TGTGCCAGCAGCCAAGATAAGGAGACCCAGTACTTC
CDR3 protein: CASSQDKETQYF

CDR3 length: 13
V gene: TRBV5-4
J gene: TRBJ1-2
D gene: TRBD1
clone size: -
CDR3 DNA: TGTGCCAGCAGCCGACAGGGCGACTATGGCTACACCTTC
CDR3 protein: CASSRQGDYGYTF

CDR3 length: 14
V gene: TRBV15
J gene: TRBJ2-3
D gene: -
clone size: -
CDR3 DNA: TGTGCCACCAGCAGAGACAGGAGTTCGGATACGCAGTATTTT
CDR3 protein: CATSRDRSSDTQYF

CDR3 length: 14
V gene: TRBV28
J gene: TRBJ2-7
D gene: TRBD1
clone size: -
CDR3 DNA: TGTGCCAGCAGTCCCGGGACAGGGAGGTACGAGCAGTACTTC
CDR3 protein: CASSPGTGRYEQYF

CDR3 length: 13
V gene: TRBV10-3
J gene: TRBJ1-2
D gene: TRBD1
clone size: -
CDR3 DNA: TGTGCCATCAGTGGACAGGGGAACTATGGCTACACCTTC
CDR3 protein: CAISGQGNYGYTF

CDR3 length: 14
V gene: TRBV10-3
J gene: TRBJ2-3
D gene: -
clone size: -
CDR3 DNA: TGTGCCATCAGCATAGGGGGGGGTCCAGATACGCAGTATTTT
CDR3 protein: CAISIGGGPDTQYF

CDR3 length: 16
V gene: TRBV5-5
J gene: TRBJ1-4
D gene: -
clone size: -
CDR3 DNA: TGTGCCAGCAGCCAAGGACAGACTCTTCTCCATGAAAAACTGTTTTTT
CDR3 protein: CASSQGQTLLHEKLFF

CDR3 length: 15
V gene: TRBV24-1
J gene: TRBJ2-1
D gene: TRBD2
clone size: -
CDR3 DNA: TGTGCCACCGCCGGACTAGCGGGAGGGCAAGATGAGCAGTTCTTC
CDR3 protein: CATAGLAGGQDEQFF

CDR3 length: 14
V gene: TRBV20-1
J gene: TRBJ2-1
D gene: TRBD2
clone size: -
CDR3 DNA: TGCAGTGCGAACGCGGGACTAGTGGGCAATGAGCAGTTCTTC
CDR3 protein: CSANAGLVGNEQFF

CDR3 length: 13
V gene: TRBV5-4
J gene: TRBJ2-3
D gene: -
clone size: -
CDR3 DNA: TGTGCCAGCATCGGTGGGGTGTCAGATACGCAGTATTTT
CDR3 protein: CASIGGVSDTQYF

CDR3 length: 14
V gene: TRBV10-3
J gene: TRBJ2-5
D gene: TRBD2
clone size: once
CDR3 DNA: TGTGCCATCAGTGGACTAGCGGGTAGGGAGACCCAGTACTTC
CDR3 protein: CAISGLAGRETQYF

CDR3 length: 17
V gene: TRBV5-1
J gene: TRBJ1-1
D gene: TRBD1
clone size: -
CDR3 DNA: TGCGCCAGCAGCTTAAATCCGGGGACAGGTCTGAACACTGAAGCTTTCTTT
CDR3 protein: CASSLNPGTGLNTEAFF

CDR3 length: 14
V gene: TRBV11-2
J gene: TRBJ1-4
D gene: -
clone size: once
CDR3 DNA: TGTGCCAGCAGCTTAACGGCCGGGAGTGAAAAACTGTTTTTT
CDR3 protein: CASSLTAGSEKLFF

CDR3 length: 11
V gene: TRBV29-1
J gene: TRBJ2-5
D gene: -
clone size: -
CDR3 DNA: TGCAGCGTAGGACAGCAAGAGACCCAGTACTTC
CDR3 protein: CSVGQQETQYF

CDR3 length: 14
V gene: TRBV12-3/TRBV12-4
J gene: TRBJ2-7
D gene: TRBD2
clone size: -
CDR3 DNA: TGTGCCAGCACCCCGGGACTAGTGGGGTACGAGCAGTACTTC
CDR3 protein: CASTPGLVGYEQYF

CDR3 length: 14
V gene: TRBV7-9
J gene: TRBJ2-1
D gene: TRBD1
clone size: -
CDR3 DNA: TGTGCCAGCAGCATCGGGACAGGGAAATCACTGCAGTTCTTC
CDR3 protein: CASSIGTGKSLQFF

CDR3 length: 15
V gene: TRBV4-1
J gene: TRBJ2-2
D gene: TRBD2
clone size: -
CDR3 DNA: TGCGCCAGCAGCCCAGCGGGGGGGCAAACGGGGGAGCTGTTTTTT
CDR3 protein: CASSPAGGQTGELFF

CDR3 length: 17
V gene: TRBV6-2/TRBV6-3
J gene: TRBJ2-5
D gene: TRBD2
clone size: -
CDR3 DNA: TGTGCCAGCAGTTCGGGACTAGCGGGAGTCGGTTCAGAGACCCAGTACTTC
CDR3 protein: CASSSGLAGVGSETQYF

CDR3 length: 14
V gene: TRBV5-6
J gene: TRBJ1-2
D gene: -
clone size: -
CDR3 DNA: TGTGCCAGCAGCTTGCGGGGTGTGGACTATGGCTACACCTTC
CDR3 protein: CASSLRGVDYGYTF

CDR3 length: 13
V gene: TRBV9
J gene: TRBJ2-1
D gene: -
clone size: -
CDR3 DNA: TGTGCCAGCAGCGTAGACCTGTACCGGGAGCAGTTCTTC
CDR3 protein: CASSVDLYREQFF

CDR3 length: 15
V gene: TRBV12-3/TRBV12-4
J gene: TRBJ2-3
D gene: TRBD2
clone size: once
CDR3 DNA: TGTGCCAGCAACGGCGGGGGGGCCAACACAGATACGCAGTATTTT
CDR3 protein: CASNGGGANTDTQYF

CDR3 length: 13
V gene: TRBV29-1
J gene: TRBJ1-2
D gene: -
clone size: -
CDR3 DNA: TGCAGCGCCAGCCCCATCGTCCCGTATGGCTACACCTTC
CDR3 protein: CSASPIVPYGYTF

CDR3 length: 14
V gene: TRBV9
J gene: TRBJ2-1
D gene: -
clone size: -
CDR3 DNA: TGTGCCAGCAGCGTAGCACCGCCGAGGGGTGAGCAGTTCTTC
CDR3 protein: CASSVAPPRGEQFF

CDR3 length: 13
V gene: TRBV5-1
J gene: TRBJ2-2
D gene: -
clone size: -
CDR3 DNA: TGCGCCAGCACCCCCCAAGGCGCCGGGGAGCTGTTTTTT
CDR3 protein: CASTPQGAGELFF

CDR3 length: 15
V gene: TRBV5-4
J gene: TRBJ1-2
D gene: -
clone size: -
CDR3 DNA: TGTGCCAGCAGCTTAAGGCAGGGACCCTCGGGTGGCTACACCTTC
CDR3 protein: CASSLRQGPSGGYTF

CDR3 length: 16
V gene: TRBV6-1
J gene: TRBJ1-2
D gene: TRBD1
clone size: -
CDR3 DNA: TGTGCCAGCAGCCAAGGTGCAGGGGGCTTAAGCTATGGCTACACCTTC
CDR3 protein: CASSQGAGGLSYGYTF

CDR3 length: 12
V gene: TRBV2
J gene: TRBJ1-2
D gene: -
clone size: -
CDR3 DNA: TGTGCCAGCAGTGAAGGGGGGATTGGCTACACCTTC
CDR3 protein: CASSEGGIGYTF

CDR3 length: 15
V gene: TRBV30
J gene: TRBJ1-3
D gene: -
clone size: -
CDR3 DNA: TGTGCCTGGAGTTTGACAGCCCACTCTGGAAACACCATATATTTT
CDR3 protein: CAWSLTAHSGNTIYF

CDR3 length: 16
V gene: TRBV24-1
J gene: TRBJ2-5
D gene: -
clone size: -
CDR3 DNA: TGTGCCACCAGTGATCCTGTGGCAGGGGGGAGAGAGACCCAGTACTTC
CDR3 protein: CATSDPVAGGRETQYF

CDR3 length: 13
V gene: TRBV20-1
J gene: TRBJ2-2
D gene: -
clone size: -
CDR3 DNA: TGCAGTGCTAGACCCGGGAGTAGCGGGGAGCTGTTTTTT
CDR3 protein: CSARPGSSGELFF

CDR3 length: 14
V gene: TRBV11-2
J gene: TRBJ2-5
D gene: TRBD1
clone size: -
CDR3 DNA: TGTGCCAGCAGCCCAGGACAGGGTATTGAGACCCAGTACTTC
CDR3 protein: CASSPGQGIETQYF

CDR3 length: 14
V gene: TRBV7-3
J gene: TRBJ2-3
D gene: -
clone size: few
CDR3 DNA: TGTGCCAGCAGTCTCCGGGACAGCACAGATACGCAGTATTTT
CDR3 protein: CASSLRDSTDTQYF

CDR3 length: 14
V gene: TRBV29-1
J gene: TRBJ2-1
D gene: TRBD2
clone size: few
CDR3 DNA: TGCAGCGTTGTAGGACTAGCGGGGGACAATGAGCAGTTCTTC
CDR3 protein: CSVVGLAGDNEQFF

CDR3 length: 16
V gene: TRBV6-5
J gene: TRBJ1-2
D gene: TRBD1
clone size: once
CDR3 DNA: TGTGCCAGCAGTCACCCGGACAGGGGTATGGCTGGAGGCTACACCTTC
CDR3 protein: CASSHPDRGMAGGYTF

CDR3 length: 15
V gene: TRBV6-1
J gene: TRBJ2-7
D gene: -
clone size: -
CDR3 DNA: TGTGCCAGCAGTGAAATTCCCGGGACATACTACGAGCAGTACTTC
CDR3 protein: CASSEIPGTYYEQYF

CDR3 length: 15
V gene: TRBV18
J gene: TRBJ1-3
D gene: TRBD1
clone size: -
CDR3 DNA: TGTGCCAGCTCACCGGGGACAGGCTCTGGAAACACCATATATTTT
CDR3 protein: CASSPGTGSGNTIYF

CDR3 length: 15
V gene: TRBV27
J gene: TRBJ2-1
D gene: TRBD2
clone size: -
CDR3 DNA: TGTGCCAGCAGCCCGCCGGCTAGCGGGTTCAATGAGCAGTTCTTC
CDR3 protein: CASSPPASGFNEQFF

CDR3 length: 13
V gene: TRBV19
J gene: TRBJ2-1
D gene: -
clone size: -
CDR3 DNA: TGTGCCAGTAGTCGGGCCCGGGAGAATGAGCAGTTCTTC
CDR3 protein: CASSRARENEQFF

CDR3 length: 15
V gene: TRBV5-1
J gene: TRBJ2-7
D gene: -
clone size: -
CDR3 DNA: TGCGCCAGCAGTTTCGGGACTCTCAGCTCCTACGAGCAGTACTTC
CDR3 protein: CASSFGTLSSYEQYF

CDR3 length: 16
V gene: TRBV6-1
J gene: TRBJ2-1
D gene: TRBD2
clone size: -
CDR3 DNA: TGTGCCAGCAGTCAGACACTAGCGGGGTCCTACAATGAGCAGTTCTTC
CDR3 protein: CASSQTLAGSYNEQFF

CDR3 length: 14
V gene: TRBV6-5
J gene: TRBJ1-2
D gene: -
clone size: -
CDR3 DNA: TGTGCCAGCAGACGGGGGGAAACTAACTATGGCTACACCTTC
CDR3 protein: CASRRGETNYGYTF

CDR3 length: 13
V gene: TRBV27
J gene: TRBJ1-1
D gene: -
clone size: -
CDR3 DNA: TGTGCCAGCAGTTCTTTCATGAACACTGAAGCTTTCTTT
CDR3 protein: CASSSFMNTEAFF

CDR3 length: 16
V gene: TRBV7-2
J gene: TRBJ2-3
D gene: TRBD2
clone size: -
CDR3 DNA: TGTGCCAGCAGCTTAGCGCTAGCGGGAGGCACAGATACGCAGTATTTT
CDR3 protein: CASSLALAGGTDTQYF

CDR3 length: 19
V gene: TRBV9
J gene: TRBJ2-3
D gene: -
clone size: -
CDR3 DNA: TGTGCCAGCAGCGTACGGCTAGGGGGGTTCGGTATGAACACAGATACGCAGTATTTT
CDR3 protein: CASSVRLGGFGMNTDTQYF

CDR3 length: 14
V gene: TRBV19
J gene: TRBJ2-7
D gene: TRBD1
clone size: -
CDR3 DNA: TGTGCCAGTGGTGAACAGGGGTGTATGGGCGAGCAGTACTTC
CDR3 protein: CASGEQGCMGEQYF

CDR3 length: 13
V gene: TRBV5-1
J gene: TRBJ2-7
D gene: -
clone size: -
CDR3 DNA: TGCGCCAGCAGCTTGGAGAGGGATCTCGAGCAGTACTTC
CDR3 protein: CASSLERDLEQYF

CDR3 length: 11
V gene: TRBV7-9
J gene: TRBJ1-6
D gene: -
clone size: -
CDR3 DNA: TGTGCCAGCAGTGGGGATTCACCCCTCCACTTT
CDR3 protein: CASSGDSPLHF

CDR3 length: 15
V gene: TRBV30
J gene: TRBJ2-1
D gene: TRBD1
clone size: -
CDR3 DNA: TGTGCCTGGAGGGTTTGGGGACAGTCCTACAATGAGCAGTTCTTC
CDR3 protein: CAWRVWGQSYNEQFF

CDR3 length: 11
V gene: TRBV5-1
J gene: TRBJ2-3
D gene: -
clone size: once
CDR3 DNA: TGCGCCAGCGGTGGGAGTGCTACGCAGTATTTT
CDR3 protein: CASGGSATQYF

CDR3 length: 14
V gene: TRBV12-3/TRBV12-4
J gene: TRBJ1-4
D gene: -
clone size: -
CDR3 DNA: TGTGCCAGCAGTTTACGGGAGTATGCAGGAAAACTGTTTTTT
CDR3 protein: CASSLREYAGKLFF

CDR3 length: 17
V gene: TRBV18
J gene: TRBJ1-1
D gene: TRBD1
clone size: -
CDR3 DNA: TGTGCCAGCTCATCGCTCGGTACAGGGGGGGCGAATACTGAAGCTTTCTTT
CDR3 protein: CASSSLGTGGANTEAFF

CDR3 length: 14
V gene: TRBV7-9
J gene: TRBJ2-5
D gene: TRBD1
clone size: -
CDR3 DNA: TGTGCCAGCAGCCAGGGACAGCTTCAAGAGACCCAGTACTTC
CDR3 protein: CASSQGQLQETQYF

CDR3 length: 14
V gene: TRBV6-5
J gene: TRBJ1-1
D gene: -
clone size: -
CDR3 DNA: TGTGCCAGCAGTCCCCAGGACAGGAACACTGAAGCTTTCTTT
CDR3 protein: CASSPQDRNTEAFF

CDR3 length: 15
V gene: TRBV29-1
J gene: TRBJ1-1
D gene: -
clone size: -
CDR3 DNA: TGCAGCGCCACGCGGGGCGGGGGGCTGAACACTGAAGCTTTCTTT
CDR3 protein: CSATRGGGLNTEAFF

CDR3 length: 12
V gene: TRBV6-5
J gene: TRBJ2-3
D gene: TRBD1
clone size: -
CDR3 DNA: TGTGCCAGCGGACAGGGGACAGATACGCAGTATTTT
CDR3 protein: CASGQGTDTQYF